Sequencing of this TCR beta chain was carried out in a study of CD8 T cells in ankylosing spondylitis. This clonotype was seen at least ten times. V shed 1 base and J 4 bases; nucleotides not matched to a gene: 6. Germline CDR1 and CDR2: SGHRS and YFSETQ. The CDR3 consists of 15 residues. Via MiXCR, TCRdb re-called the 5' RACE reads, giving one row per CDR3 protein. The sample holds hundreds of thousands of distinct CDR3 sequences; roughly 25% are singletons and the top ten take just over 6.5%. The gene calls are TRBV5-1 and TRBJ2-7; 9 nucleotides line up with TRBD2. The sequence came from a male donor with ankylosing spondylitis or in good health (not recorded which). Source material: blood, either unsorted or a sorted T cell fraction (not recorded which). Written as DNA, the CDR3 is TGCGCCAGCAGCTTGATAATAGCGGGGGATTACGAGCAGTACTTC. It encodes CASSLIIAGDYEQYF.